The 19 T cell receptor beta chains below were found in one sample sequenced in a study of cytomegalovirus exposure and HLA in healthy donors. It was with 60 Vbeta and 13 Jbeta primers that the PCR ran. TCRdb's copy holds only in-frame clones and misses some; the assay was immunoSEQ multiplex PCR. The table shows over 150,000 clones, with 70% to 80% occurring only once. Material for sequencing was PBMCs. All receptors come from a man in his thirties or forties in good health and CMV-seropositive.

V and J are TRBV11-2 and TRBJ1-2, with TRBD1 matching over 10 bases. The V and J ends lost 5 bases and 6 bases, in that order; junction bases with no gene match: 3. The CDR3 extends over 13 amino acids. CDR1 SGHAT and CDR2 FQNNGV come from the germline V gene. CDR3 coding DNA: TGTGCCAGCAGCGACAGGGGGCAAAATGGCTACACCTTC. Its translation: CASSDRGQNGYTF.

The V and J genes are TRBV18 and TRBJ1-1; 11 nucleotides match TRBD1. Germline V gives CDR1 KGHSH, CDR2 LQKENI. The CDR3 has 14 amino acids. Trimming cost V 3 bases and J 6 bases; bases outside gene matches: 3. The CDR3, as DNA: TGTGCCAGCTCACCTGGACAGGGGGCCGCTGAAGCTTTCTTT. It translates to CASSPGQGAAEAFF.

This sequence joins TRBV6-5 and TRBJ1-6; a weak D match, TRBD1 (5 bases). V was shortened by 0 bases and J by 7 bases, with 13 bases between the two germline ends. CDR1 and CDR2 from the germline V gene are MNHEY and SVGAGI. The CDR3 totals 16 residues. DNA for the CDR3: TGTGCCAGCAGTTACTCAAGGGGTTCGATCAATTCACCCCTCCACTTT. This encodes CASSYSRGSINSPLHF.

The chain employs TRBV10-3 and TRBJ2-3, with D perhaps TRBD2 (6 bases). Germline lookup yields CDR1 ENHRY and CDR2 SYGVKD. Trimming removed 8 bases from V and 3 bases from J, with 15 bases in between. This CDR3 region has 14 residues. In nucleotides, the CDR3 is TGTGCCATCGAACCCGGGGAGGCAACAGATACGCAGTATTTT. Amino acid sequence: CAIEPGEATDTQYF.

This chain links TRBV28 with TRBJ1-4; D is unclear. CDR1 and CDR2 (germline): MDHEN, SYDVKM. The CDR3 consists of 14 residues. The V and J ends lost 3 bases and 7 bases respectively, with 12 bases between them. CDR3: CASSFPPPGEKLFF. CDR3 nucleotides: TGTGCCAGCAGTTTCCCCCCGCCCGGTGAAAAACTGTTTTTT.

This clone was detected many times. The chain has TRBV4-1 and TRBJ2-7; perhaps TRBD2 as D (6 bases). Trimming shortened V by 0 bases and J by 3 bases, and 12 bases separated the two germline ends. Germline assignment: CDR1 MGHRA and CDR2 YSYEKL. The CDR3 covers 15 residues. CDR3 nucleotide sequence: TGCGCCAGCAGCCAAGAAGGGACTGTAAACTACGAGCAGTACTTC. Its protein product is CASSQEGTVNYEQYF.

V gene TRBV5-1 combines with J gene TRBJ2-5; D possibly corresponds to TRBD1 (6 bases). This CDR3 region has 14 residues. V lost 4 bases and J lost 3, with 13 bases in between. Germline V lookup: CDR1 SGHRS, CDR2 YFSETQ. The CDR3 bases are TGCGCCAGCAGCCAGGGGTCAAAAAAAGAGACCCAGTACTTC. This sequence encodes CASSQGSKKETQYF.

The chain uses TRBV5-1 and TRBJ2-7; the match to TRBD1 covers 8 bases. Germline V gene data show CDR1 as SGHRS and CDR2 as YFSETQ. V trimming: 4 bases; J trimming: 6 bases; junction bases outside the gene matches: 6. The CDR3 consists of 13 residues. The CDR3 loop is CASSPGQGPEQYF. The CDR3 DNA sequence: TGCGCCAGCAGCCCCGGACAGGGACCCGAGCAGTACTTC.

The chain couples TRBV28 to TRBJ2-7; 9 bases match TRBD1. Germline values: CDR1 MDHEN, CDR2 SYDVKM. The V and J ends lost 5 bases and 4 bases, in that order; junction bases with no gene match: 9. There are 15 residues in the CDR3. Written as DNA, the CDR3 is TGTGCCAGCAGTCCGACTCTGACAGGGGGGTACGAGCAGTACTTC. This gives the protein CASSPTLTGGYEQYF.

The V and J genes are TRBV2 and TRBJ1-1, with TRBD1 as a possible D gene (6 bases). The CDR3 covers 11 residues. Germline-derived CDR1 and CDR2 are SNHLY and FYNNEI. V was shortened by 6 bases and J by 9 bases, with 11 bases between the two germline ends. The DNA of the CDR3 is TGTGCCAGCAGACAGGGAAGTCAAGCTTTCTTT. It specifies CASRQGSQAFF.

The chain recombines TRBV14 with TRBJ2-6; D is unresolved. The CDR3 length is 15 residues. CDR1 is SGHDN, CDR2 FVKESK, per germline. V dropped 7 bases and J dropped 1 base, with 11 bases sitting between them. CDR3 region: CASTPLYSGANVLTF. CDR3 DNA sequence: TGTGCCAGCACCCCACTTTATTCTGGGGCCAACGTCCTGACTTTC.

The chain joins TRBV28 to TRBJ1-4; a weak D match, TRBD1 (5 bases). The V gene lost 3 bases and the J gene lost 8 bases, with 10 bases spanning the gap. Per the germline V gene, CDR1 is MDHEN and CDR2 is SYDVKM. This CDR3 region has 13 residues. In nucleotides, the CDR3 is TGTGCCAGCAGTTTCAGGGTATCAGAAAAACTGTTTTTT. The encoded protein is CASSFRVSEKLFF.

The chain combines TRBV19 with TRBJ1-1; D gene ambiguous. The CDR3 is made up of 12 amino acids. V shed 6 bases and J shed 3 bases, with 8 bases lying between them. Germline CDR1 is LNHDA and CDR2 is SQIVND (reference sequence). CDR3 sequence reads: CASRPGDTEAFF. The CDR3 DNA is TGTGCCAGTAGGCCGGGAGACACTGAAGCTTTCTTT.

The chain recombines TRBV4-2 with TRBJ1-5; 7 bases match TRBD1. The CDR3 spans 15 residues. Losses at the gene ends were 0 bases for V and 5 bases for J; bases not matched to a gene: 4. The germline V gene encodes CDR1 LGHNA and CDR2 YNFKEQ. The CDR3 DNA is TGTGCCAGCAGCCAAGAGGGGACAGAGGATCAGCCCCAGCATTTT. Translated: CASSQEGTEDQPQHF.

This clone was seen once. The chain is built from TRBV4-3 and TRBJ2-5; TRBD1 is a possible D gene (5 bases). V lost 1 base and J 1 base, leaving 13 bases between the germline ends. Germline loops: CDR1 LGHNA, CDR2 YSLEER. The CDR3 sequence is 16 residues long. This chain's CDR3 is CASSQVEGVPQETQYF. The CDR3 region has the DNA TGCGCCAGCAGCCAAGTCGAAGGGGTTCCCCAAGAGACCCAGTACTTC.

The chain couples TRBV29-1 to TRBJ2-1, with 10 positions matching TRBD2. Germline V gene sequence: CDR1 SQVTM, CDR2 ANQGSEA. V lost 8 bases to trimming and J lost 7 bases; unmatched junction nucleotides: 8. The CDR3 totals 13 residues. The CDR3 sequence is CSWEGLASNEQFF. The CDR3 region has the DNA TGCAGCTGGGAGGGACTAGCGAGTAATGAGCAGTTCTTC.

This chain joins TRBV4-1 and TRBJ1-6; 8 nucleotides align to TRBD1. The CDR3 is made up of 19 amino acids. Germline loops: CDR1 MGHRA, CDR2 YSYEKL. Trimming at V came to 0 bases and at J to 0 bases, leaving 7 bases not matched to a gene. The CDR3 protein is CASSQEGTGLSSYNSPLHF. The CDR3 nucleotides are TGCGCCAGCAGCCAAGAAGGGACAGGATTGAGCTCCTATAATTCACCCCTCCACTTT.

The J gene is TRBJ2-2, the V gene TRBV9, with 7 bases aligning to TRBD1. This CDR3 spans 15 amino acids. The germline gives CDR1 SGDLS, CDR2 YYNGEE. Germline trimming cut 1 base from V and 5 bases from J; bases unmatched to any gene: 5. The CDR3 DNA sequence: TGTGCCAGCAGCGTAATACAGGGGAAAACCGGGGAGCTGTTTTTT. Translating gives CASSVIQGKTGELFF.

The chain combines TRBV10-2 with TRBJ1-3; maybe TRBD1 (6 bases). The CDR3 spans 14 residues. The V gene's germline CDR1 is WSHSY and CDR2 SAAADI. V was shortened by 8 bases and J by 2 bases, with 13 bases between the two germline ends. CDR3 amino acids: CASGNNRAGNTIYF. Here the CDR3 DNA reads TGCGCCAGCGGAAACAACAGGGCTGGAAACACCATATATTTT.